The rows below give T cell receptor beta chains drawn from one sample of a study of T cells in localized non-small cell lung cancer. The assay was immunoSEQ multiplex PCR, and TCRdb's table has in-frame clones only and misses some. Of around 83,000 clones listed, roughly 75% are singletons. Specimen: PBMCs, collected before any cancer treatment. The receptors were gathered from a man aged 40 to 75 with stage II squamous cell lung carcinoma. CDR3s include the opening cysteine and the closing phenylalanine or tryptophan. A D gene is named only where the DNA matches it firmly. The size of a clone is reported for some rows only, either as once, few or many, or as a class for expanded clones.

CASSLSPDSHGDEQYF,TGTGCCAGCAGCTTATCCCCCGACAGCCACGGCGACGAGCAGTACTTC,TRBV7-3,NA,TRBJ2-7,NA,16
CATKRGGTDTQYF,TGTGCCACCAAGAGGGGCGGCACAGATACGCAGTATTTT,TRBV15,NA,TRBJ2-3,NA,13
CASSPGLGDYEQYF,TGTGCCAGCAGTCCGGGACTAGGGGACTACGAGCAGTACTTC,TRBV5-4,NA,TRBJ2-7,TRBD2,14
CAISESGGRVSGNEQFF,TGTGCCATCAGTGAGTCCGGGGGGAGGGTGAGTGGGAATGAGCAGTTCTTC,TRBV10-3,NA,TRBJ2-1,TRBD2,17
CASSPSPRTQYF,TGTGCCAGCAGTCCCTCCCCCCGGACGCAGTATTTT,TRBV28,once,TRBJ2-3,NA,12
CSVRKSAGGSDTQYF,TGCAGCGTCCGAAAGTCAGCGGGAGGGTCAGATACGCAGTATTTT,TRBV29-1,NA,TRBJ2-3,TRBD2,15
CASSTGTFMDTQYF,TGCGCCAGCAGCACCGGGACCTTCATGGATACGCAGTATTTT,TRBV5-1,NA,TRBJ2-3,NA,14
CASSSSGTANTEAFF,TGTGCCAGCTCATCATCCGGGACAGCAAACACTGAAGCTTTCTTT,TRBV18,NA,TRBJ1-1,TRBD1,15
CASSYGTGGRTDTQYF,TGCGCCAGCAGCTACGGGACAGGGGGGAGGACAGATACGCAGTATTTT,TRBV4-3,NA,TRBJ2-3,TRBD1,16
CASSFPGLGGNEQFF,TGTGCCAGCAGTTTCCCGGGACTGGGGGGGAATGAGCAGTTCTTC,TRBV27,NA,TRBJ2-1,TRBD2,15
CASSPAARDQPQHF,TGTGCCAGCTCACCGGCAGCCAGGGATCAGCCCCAGCATTTT,TRBV18,NA,TRBJ1-5,NA,14
CASSFDIADTQYF,TGTGCCAGCAGCTTCGACATCGCCGATACGCAGTATTTT,TRBV11-1,NA,TRBJ2-3,NA,13
CASSLLPSEQYF,TGTGCCAGCAGCCTCCTCCCATCCGAGCAGTACTTC,TRBV11-2,NA,TRBJ2-7,NA,12
CASSLAGALDEQFF,TGTGCCAGCAGTTTAGCGGGAGCTTTAGATGAGCAGTTCTTC,TRBV27,NA,TRBJ2-1,TRBD2,14
CASTQAREQETQYF,TGTGCCAGCACTCAAGCCCGGGAACAAGAGACCCAGTACTTC,TRBV5-4,NA,TRBJ2-5,NA,14
CASRQGLAGGFYEQYF,TGTGCCAGCAGGCAAGGACTAGCGGGAGGGTTCTACGAGCAGTACTTC,TRBV2,NA,TRBJ2-7,TRBD2,16
CASSPIRRDPQFF,TGTGCCAGCTCACCAATACGGAGGGATCCGCAGTTCTTC,TRBV18,NA,TRBJ2-1,NA,13
CAWSPFSGSTETQYF,TGTGCCTGGAGTCCCTTTAGCGGGAGTACAGAGACCCAGTACTTC,TRBV30,once,TRBJ2-5,TRBD2,15
CASSGQGAKNYGYTF,TGTGCCAGCAGCGGACAGGGGGCAAAAAACTATGGCTACACCTTC,TRBV9,NA,TRBJ1-2,TRBD1,15
CASSGLAGSYEQYF,TGCGCCAGCTCCGGACTAGCGGGATCCTACGAGCAGTACTTC,TRBV4-1,NA,TRBJ2-7,TRBD2,14
CASARVSTEAFF,TGTGCCAGCGCCAGGGTGTCAACTGAAGCTTTCTTT,TRBV6-5,few,TRBJ1-1,NA,12
CAWSRDRKETQYF,TGTGCCTGGAGTCGGGACAGAAAAGAGACCCAGTACTTC,TRBV30,NA,TRBJ2-5,TRBD1,13
CASSLGASGGPTDTQYF,TGCGCCAGCAGCTTGGGTGCTAGCGGGGGGCCCACAGATACGCAGTATTTT,TRBV5-1,once,TRBJ2-3,TRBD2,17
CASSLVGVRDTQYF,TGTGCCAGCAGCTTAGTGGGGGTCAGGGATACGCAGTATTTT,TRBV7-2,NA,TRBJ2-3,NA,14
CASTASGLGYSPLHF,TGTGCCAGCACCGCCTCAGGGCTGGGTTATTCACCCCTCCACTTT,TRBV7-2,NA,TRBJ1-6,NA,15
CATSRDPRVSGYSYNEQFF,TGTGCCACCAGCAGAGACCCTAGGGTGTCGGGCTACTCCTACAATGAGCAGTTCTTC,TRBV15,NA,TRBJ2-1,NA,19
CASSLDRNTEAFF,TGTGCCAGCAGCTTAGACAGGAACACTGAAGCTTTCTTT,TRBV5-6,NA,TRBJ1-1,NA,13
CASSPEQSNTGELFF,TGTGCCAGCTCACCAGAACAGTCGAACACCGGGGAGCTGTTTTTT,TRBV18,NA,TRBJ2-2,NA,15
CASSRAGMVSETQYF,TGCGCCAGCAGCCGTGCAGGGATGGTATCAGAGACCCAGTACTTC,TRBV5-1,NA,TRBJ2-5,NA,15
CASRGTGGGDEQFF,TGTGCCAGTAGAGGCACAGGGGGCGGCGATGAGCAGTTCTTC,TRBV19,NA,TRBJ2-1,TRBD1,14
CAWRRQGVPFF,TGTGCCTGGAGAAGACAGGGAGTGCCTTTCTTT,TRBV30,NA,TRBJ1-1,TRBD1,11
CASSSFRTAYNEQFF,TGTGCCAGCAGTTCCTTCCGGACTGCCTACAATGAGCAGTTCTTC,TRBV6-6,NA,TRBJ2-1,NA,15
CASSPGLAVTDTQYF,TGTGCCAGCAGCCCGGGACTAGCGGTCACAGATACGCAGTATTTT,TRBV5-5,NA,TRBJ2-3,TRBD2,15
CASSLDRTDTQYF,TGTGCCAGCAGCTTAGACAGGACAGATACGCAGTATTTT,TRBV11-2,NA,TRBJ2-3,NA,13
CASSPMDTPSYGYTF,TGCGCCAGCAGCCCCATGGACACACCATCCTATGGCTACACCTTC,TRBV4-1,NA,TRBJ1-2,NA,15
CASKPGTFTDTQYF,TGTGCCAGCAAACCGGGGACTTTCACAGATACGCAGTATTTT,TRBV2,NA,TRBJ2-3,NA,14
CASSFGGQGVGYTF,TGTGCCAGCAGCTTCGGCGGACAGGGGGTAGGCTACACCTTC,TRBV5-6,NA,TRBJ1-2,TRBD1,14
CASSLRTENSPLHF,TGTGCCAGCAGCTTAAGGACAGAAAATTCACCCCTCCACTTT,TRBV7-9,NA,TRBJ1-6,NA,14
CASSLEQGTYNEQFF,TGTGCCAGCAGCTTAGAACAGGGGACCTACAATGAGCAGTTCTTC,TRBV11-3,once,TRBJ2-1,TRBD1,15
CASSLSLAGDEQYF,TGTGCCAGCAGTTTGAGTCTAGCGGGGGACGAGCAGTACTTC,TRBV27,NA,TRBJ2-7,TRBD2,14
CASSSGLADSYEQYF,TGTGCCAGTAGTTCGGGACTAGCGGACTCCTACGAGCAGTACTTC,TRBV19,NA,TRBJ2-7,TRBD2,15
CASSRQPAGGGTGELFF,TGTGCCAGCAGCCGGCAACCAGCGGGAGGAGGCACCGGGGAGCTGTTTTTT,TRBV7-3,NA,TRBJ2-2,TRBD2,17
CASTSPKQGLFEQYF,TGTGCCAGCACCTCCCCAAAACAGGGGTTATTCGAGCAGTACTTC,TRBV28,few,TRBJ2-7,TRBD1,15
CASSYEAGSYEQYF,TGTGCCAGCAGTTACGAGGCAGGCTCCTACGAGCAGTACTTC,TRBV6-5,NA,TRBJ2-7,NA,14
CASRLGQGRYEQFF,TGTGCCAGCAGGCTGGGACAGGGACGATATGAGCAGTTCTTC,TRBV28,NA,TRBJ2-1,TRBD1,14
CAWRGTGGNQPQHF,TGTGCCTGGAGAGGGACGGGAGGCAATCAGCCCCAGCATTTT,TRBV30,NA,TRBJ1-5,NA,14
CASSLGAGSDGNTIYF,TGCGCCAGCAGCCTCGGGGCGGGGAGCGATGGAAACACCATATATTTT,TRBV5-1,few,TRBJ1-3,NA,16
CASSLAGDTYEQYF,TGTGCCAGCAGCTTAGCAGGGGATACCTACGAGCAGTACTTC,TRBV11-1,NA,TRBJ2-7,NA,14
CASSSQRNSPLHF,TGTGCCAGCAGCTCCCAACGCAATTCACCCCTCCACTTT,TRBV7-9,few,TRBJ1-6,NA,13